This T cell receptor (beta chain) was sequenced during a study of beta chain features in type 1 diabetes. Without exception, sorted populations had purity beyond 95%. Reverse transcribing all isolated RNA meant expressed TCRB transcripts were sequenced. Only in-frame clones appear in the TCRdb table, and some are missing; sequencing was by immunoSEQ multiplex PCR. The repertoire includes 110,000 to 150,000 clones, less than 9% of them detected once, and approximately 1.4% sits in the top ten. Germline assignment: CDR1 SQVTM and CDR2 ANQGSEA. The V gene lost 7 bases and the J gene lost 0 bases, with 9 bases spanning the gap. This CDR3 comprises 12 residues. On this clone itself: Its antigen is as yet unknown. Other DNA sequences within the sample encode an identical CDR3.

Notes on the study in general: Unsettled here was the matter of whether HLA type influences TCRB rearrangement.

Material: central memory CD4+ T cells from blood. V usage is TRBV29-1 and J usage is TRBJ1-1, with D possibly TRBD1 on 6 matching bases. This receptor was identified in a woman in her 30s in good health. The DNA for the CDR3 is TGCAGCGGCGGACAGATGAACACTGAAGCTTTCTTT. As protein: CSGGQMNTEAFF. The full variable domain, with the rest looked up from reference TRBV29-1 and TRBJ1-1, is SAVISQKPSRDICQRGTSLTIQCQVDSQVTMMFWYRQQPGQSLTLIATANQGSEATYESGFVIDKFPISRPNLTFSTLTVSNMSPEDSSIYLCSGGQMNTEAFFGQGTRLTVV.